The 20 T cell receptor beta chains reported below all come from one sample, sequenced in a study of blood T cells in healthy people across ages. For the second PCR, which ran for roughly 7 to 11 cycles, a sample-barcoded 5' primer and a J-beta primer mix were used. TCRdb re-called the 5' RACE reads through MiXCR, storing one row per CDR3 protein. Altogether around 500,000 distinct CDR3 sequences are present, about 29% being singletons, with the ten largest covering approximately 3.5%. These same data were also listed under a study on T cells of mothers and their children.

Sample: blood. The receptors originated from a boy younger than 10 in good health.

The V call is TRBV27, the J call TRBJ2-3, with D perhaps TRBD1 (6 bases). The CDR3 contains 15 residues. The germline gives CDR1 MNHEY, CDR2 SMNVEV (reference sequence). V was clipped by 5 bases and J by 1 base, with 13 bases between them. The chain's CDR3 is CASSAQGEGTDTQYF. CDR3 in DNA: TGTGCCAGCAGTGCACAGGGTGAAGGCACAGATACGCAGTATTTT.

The chain recombines TRBV7-9 with TRBJ2-7, with 10 positions matching TRBD1. Losses at the gene ends were 1 base for V and 5 bases for J; bases not matched to a gene: 5. Germline V lookup: CDR1 SEHNR, CDR2 FQNEAQ (reference sequence). The CDR3 consists of 15 residues. CDR3 sequence reads: CASSLGGQGIHEQYF. The CDR3 region has the DNA TGTGCCAGCAGCTTAGGGGGACAGGGGATCCACGAGCAGTACTTC.

In its sample, this clonotype was seen a few times. Here the CDR3 DNA reads TGTGCCAGCAGTCCGCTAGCGGGAGAGCAGTACTTC. This codes for CASSPLAGEQYF. The chain employs TRBV7-2 and TRBJ2-7, with 9 bases lining up with TRBD2. Germline values: CDR1 SGHTA, CDR2 FQGNSA. The CDR3 is made up of 12 amino acids. The J segment lost 7 bases and the V segment lost 6 bases, leaving 4 bases of the junction unmatched.

The chain carries TRBV27 and TRBJ2-1; 7 nucleotides agree with TRBD2. The CDR3 consists of 14 residues. The V gene's germline CDR1 is MNHEY and CDR2 SMNVEV (reference sequence). The V and J ends lost 7 bases and 8 bases, in that order; junction bases with no gene match: 11. The CDR3 loop is CASKITGTKDEQFF. The DNA of the CDR3 is TGTGCCAGCAAGATAACGGGGACTAAAGATGAGCAGTTCTTC.

This clonotype was seen a handful of times. The chain employs TRBV6-5 and TRBJ1-5; D is ambiguous. This CDR3 spans 14 amino acids. Germline assignment: CDR1 MNHEY and CDR2 SVGAGI. The V end was cut by 2 bases, the J end by 1 base, with 6 bases between. CDR3 DNA: TGTGCCAGCAGTTACCGAGTGAGCAATCAGCCCCAGCATTTT. Its translation is CASSYRVSNQPQHF.

This chain joins TRBV10-3 and TRBJ1-2, with D perhaps TRBD1 (6 bases). In germline, CDR1 is ENHRY, CDR2 SYGVKD. CDR3 size: 13 residues. The germline V and J ends were trimmed by 6 bases and 4 bases, with 12 bases remaining between them. In DNA, the CDR3 is TGTGCCATCAGGGACAGACCAGTCTATGGCTACACCTTC. This codes for CAIRDRPVYGYTF.

This chain connects TRBV7-9 to TRBJ2-6; D perhaps matches TRBD2 (6 bases). Germline CDR1 is SEHNR and CDR2 is FQNEAQ (reference sequence). The V and J ends lost 0 bases and 1 base respectively, with 13 bases between them. This CDR3 region has 18 residues. CDR3 residues: CASSLAQAGLSGANVLTF. CDR3 bases: TGTGCCAGCAGCTTAGCGCAGGCGGGGCTTTCTGGGGCCAACGTCCTGACTTTC.

This clonotype has just a few counts. V usage is TRBV7-3 and J usage is TRBJ2-7; 8 bases fit TRBD1. V lost 4 bases, J lost 7 bases, and 12 bases stayed unmatched. The CDR3 is 15 amino acids. The V gene's germline CDR1 is SGHTA and CDR2 FQGTGA. CDR3: CASSSNPDRASEQYF. In DNA form, the CDR3 reads TGTGCCAGCAGCTCAAACCCGGACAGGGCCTCGGAGCAGTACTTC.

The chain joins TRBV3-1 to TRBJ2-2; no clear D gene. The CDR3 has 13 amino acids. V dropped 1 base and J dropped 9 bases, with 9 bases sitting between them. Germline V lookup: CDR1 LGHDT, CDR2 YNNKEL (reference sequence). Written as DNA, the CDR3 is TGTGCCAGCAGCCAAGCCTCCGCCCGGGAGCTGTTTTTT. This sequence encodes CASSQASARELFF.

This clonotype has just a few counts. The chain is built from TRBV7-9 and TRBJ2-4; the D call may be TRBD1 or TRBD2 (5 bases each). The length of the CDR3 is 16 residues. The V and J ends lost 1 base and 0 bases respectively, with 10 bases between them. From germline, CDR1 is SEHNR and CDR2 FQNEAQ (reference sequence). The CDR3 coding sequence is TGTGCCAGCAGCTTAGAAGGGACGTTAGCCAAAAACATTCAGTACTTC. Translated, it gives CASSLEGTLAKNIQYF.

The table lists this clonotype with a few counts. The rearrangement uses TRBV18 and TRBJ2-7; TRBD2 matches at 11 bases. The length of the CDR3 is 17 residues. Trimming at V came to 4 bases and at J to 2 bases, leaving 10 bases not matched to a gene. Germline V lookup: CDR1 KGHSH, CDR2 LQKENI. CDR3 protein: CASSQGTSGRGPYEQYF. DNA for the CDR3: TGTGCCAGCTCACAAGGGACTAGCGGAAGAGGTCCCTACGAGCAGTACTTC.

In this sample, this clonotype turned up a few times. The chain combines TRBV5-1 with TRBJ1-1; TRBD1 might be the D (6 bases). CDR3 length: 14 residues. V lost 3 bases, J lost 1 base, and 10 bases lay in between. CDR1 is SGHRS and CDR2 is YFSETQ in the germline V gene. CDR3 coding DNA: TGCGCCAGCAGCTCTATACAGGGGAACACTGAAGCTTTCTTT. This sequence encodes CASSSIQGNTEAFF.

The sample holds many counts of this clonotype. This sequence joins TRBV9 and TRBJ2-5; TRBD2 matches at 13 bases. The end of the DNA fits TRBJ2-1 better, so the J call may be wrong. The CDR3 is 15 residues long. Germline V CDR1 and CDR2: SGDLS, YYNGEE. The CDR3 nucleotides are TGTGCCAGCAGCCCGGGACTAGCGGGACTGTATGAGCAGTTCTTC. It is translated as CASSPGLAGLYEQFF.

The chain combines TRBV12-3 or TRBV12-4 with TRBJ2-7; 10 bases agree with TRBD1. The length of the CDR3 is 16 residues. Trimming removed 3 bases from V and 2 bases from J; junction bases left unmatched: 7. The CDR3 here is CASSLTGGLSPYEQYF. The CDR3 nucleotides are TGTGCCAGCAGTTTGACAGGGGGCCTTTCCCCCTACGAGCAGTACTTC.

This chain uses TRBV20-1 with TRBJ1-5; 8 bases line up with TRBD1. Trimming removed 4 bases from V and 5 bases from J; junction bases left unmatched: 7. The CDR3 consists of 14 residues. CDR1 is DFQATT, CDR2 SNEGSKA, per germline (reference sequence). DNA for the CDR3: TGCAGTGCTACTAGGACAGGGACCGATCAGCCCCAGCATTTT. This encodes CSATRTGTDQPQHF.

This rearrangement joins TRBV5-1 to TRBJ2-7; TRBD1 agrees at 9 bases. V gave up 0 bases and J gave up 2 bases; unmatched junction bases: 6. This CDR3 is built from 16 residues. The V gene's germline CDR1 is SGHRS and CDR2 YFSETQ. The CDR3 protein is CASSLGPGTGTYEQYF. The DNA of the CDR3 is TGCGCCAGCAGCTTGGGGCCGGGGACAGGGACCTACGAGCAGTACTTC.

In its sample, this clonotype was seen a few times. J is TRBJ1-2 and V is TRBV5-1; 9 positions agree with TRBD1. The CDR3 is 14 residues long. V shed 4 bases and J 3 bases; nucleotides not matched to a gene: 4. Germline CDR1 SGHRS, CDR2 YFSETQ. CDR3 in DNA: TGCGCCAGCAGCGCTACAGGGGGCGACTATGGCTACACCTTC. As protein: CASSATGGDYGYTF.

This clonotype was seen a handful of times. The rearrangement uses TRBV12-3 or TRBV12-4 and TRBJ2-5, with TRBD1 matching 9 bases. V shed 5 bases and J 3 bases; nucleotides not matched to a gene: 7. The CDR3 is made up of 15 amino acids. CDR3 amino acids: CASSRGTGKEETQYF. The CDR3 nucleotides are TGTGCCAGCAGTCGAGGGACAGGGAAGGAAGAGACCCAGTACTTC.

This clonotype was detected a few times. The V call is TRBV9, the J call TRBJ2-3; D perhaps matches TRBD1 (5 bases). The length of the CDR3 is 13 residues. Germline V gene lookup returns CDR1 SGDLS and CDR2 YYNGEE. The germline V and J ends were trimmed by 3 bases and 8 bases, with 13 bases remaining between them. Written as DNA, the CDR3 is TGTGCCAGCAGCGCTAACTTAAGGGGTACGCAGTATTTT. The encoded protein is CASSANLRGTQYF.

The J gene is TRBJ2-5, the V gene TRBV6-2 or TRBV6-3; 10 nucleotides align to TRBD2. Gene TRBJ2-1 matches the end of the DNA better, so the J call may be wrong. Germline V gene lookup returns CDR1 MNHEY and CDR2 SVGEGT. The CDR3 runs to 16 residues. The DNA for the CDR3 is TGTGCCAGCAGTTACTCGAGCGGGGGGGCCTTGGATGAGCAGTTCTTC. Its translation is CASSYSSGGALDEQFF.